Listed below are T cell receptor beta chains from one sample, sequenced in a study of PD-1 blockade in mismatch repair-deficient tumors. Only in-frame clones appear in the TCRdb table, and some are missing; sequencing was by immunoSEQ multiplex PCR. Counted here are 60,000 to 75,000 clones, roughly 88% occurring once; the ten biggest clones make up roughly 13%. Sequences were derived from peripheral blood, sampled 52 weeks after starting pembrolizumab. The source of these receptors is an adult with mismatch repair-deficient cancer. CDR3s include the opening cysteine and the closing phenylalanine or tryptophan. Size tells how often a clone was seen (once, few, many) or the class of an expanded clone, and some rows leave it out.

TRBV29-1,-,TRBJ2-6,CSVEAPGGLSGANVLTF
TRBV19,-,TRBJ1-4,CASRNRDRASEKLFF
TRBV6-1,-,TRBJ2-3,CASSEVFTQYF
TRBV6-5,-,TRBJ2-1,CASSYSPSRREFF
TRBV10-3,-,TRBJ1-2,CAISESNPDPNYGYTF
TRBV29-1,-,TRBJ1-1,CSPTQGINTEAFF
TRBV5-5,-,TRBJ2-7,CASSWGQDPSYEQYF
TRBV27,-,TRBJ2-7,CASTHIAGTGAHEQYF
TRBV30,-,TRBJ1-5,CAWSVDQNQPQHF
TRBV28,-,TRBJ1-1,CASSLAPMEPEAFF
TRBV19,few,TRBJ1-2,CASTTRTGSTHGYTF
TRBV7-2,-,TRBJ2-7,CASSSLAGAYEQYF
TRBV21-1,-,TRBJ2-1,CASSPRTSGRPKLGNEQFF
TRBV6-1,few,TRBJ1-2,CASISLRASSTF
TRBV28,-,TRBJ1-5,CASSLLGTGSNQPQHF
TRBV4-1,-,TRBJ2-7,CASSQGAVSYEQYF
TRBV19,few,TRBJ2-7,CASSMGLAITYEQYF
TRBV5-1,-,TRBJ2-1,CASRLAGGIWNEQFF
TRBV28,once,TRBJ2-3,CASRRQGADTQYF
TRBV9,-,TRBJ2-3,CASSVADSYTDTQYF
TRBV20-1,-,TRBJ2-7,CSARGFYEQYF
TRBV7-8,-,TRBJ2-2,CASSILGTRGELFF